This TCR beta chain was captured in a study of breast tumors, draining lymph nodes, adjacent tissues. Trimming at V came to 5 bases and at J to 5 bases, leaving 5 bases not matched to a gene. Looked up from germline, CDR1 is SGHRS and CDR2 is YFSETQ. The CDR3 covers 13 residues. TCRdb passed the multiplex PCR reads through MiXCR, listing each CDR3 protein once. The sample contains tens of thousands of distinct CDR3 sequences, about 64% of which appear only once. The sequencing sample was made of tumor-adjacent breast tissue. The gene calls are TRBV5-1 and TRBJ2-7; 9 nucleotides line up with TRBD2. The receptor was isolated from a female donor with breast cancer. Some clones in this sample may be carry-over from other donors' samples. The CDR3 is CASRTGLADEQYF. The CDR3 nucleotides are TGCGCCAGCAGGACGGGACTAGCCGACGAGCAGTACTTC.